A selection of T cell receptor beta chains follows, all from one sample in a study of shared clonotypes between healthy human individuals. Only in-frame clones appear in the TCRdb table, and some are missing; sequencing was by immunoSEQ multiplex PCR. The profile shows some 2.1 million clones, 95% of them singletons. Sequenced: naive CD4+ T cells sorted from blood. The receptors were gathered from a man younger than 30 in good health. Both conserved end residues are part of each CDR3. D genes are given only for firm matches.

v_call d_call cdr3_aa
TRBV11-2 TRBD2 CASSLVRGAYEQYF
TRBV7-9 - CASSLGGGNTIYF
TRBV10-3 - CAISDRGKNTEAFF
TRBV18 - CASSPPAGGPQETQYF
TRBV6-5 - CASSYTGDYEQYF
TRBV29-1 - CSVERQVGYGYTF
TRBV19 - CASSGSRPNTEAFF
TRBV6-5 - CASRGLHEQYF
TRBV27 - CASSLRQHYGYTF
TRBV5-6 - CASSLTLSSYEQYF
TRBV10-3 - CAISDRSPSGSTDTQYF
TRBV5-4 TRBD2 CVSSLDGTSGSYNEQFF
TRBV18 - CASSPFQGNNQPQHF
TRBV2 - CASRPVETEAFF
TRBV6-5 - CASSYRGTSGNTIYF
TRBV7-9 - CASRTRSNEQFF